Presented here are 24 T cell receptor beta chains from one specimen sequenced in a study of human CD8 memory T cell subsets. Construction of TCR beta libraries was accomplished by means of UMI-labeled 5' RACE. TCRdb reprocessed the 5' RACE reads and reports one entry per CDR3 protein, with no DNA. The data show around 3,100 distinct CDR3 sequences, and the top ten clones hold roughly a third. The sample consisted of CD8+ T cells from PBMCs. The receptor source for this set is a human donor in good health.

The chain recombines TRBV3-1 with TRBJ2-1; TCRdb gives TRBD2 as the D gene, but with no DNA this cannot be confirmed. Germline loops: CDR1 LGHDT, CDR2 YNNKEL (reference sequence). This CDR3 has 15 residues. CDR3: CASSDRGGPANEQFF.

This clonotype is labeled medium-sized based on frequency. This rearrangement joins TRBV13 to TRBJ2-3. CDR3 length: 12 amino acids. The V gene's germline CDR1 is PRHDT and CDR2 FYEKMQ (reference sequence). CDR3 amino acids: CASSLGADTQYF.

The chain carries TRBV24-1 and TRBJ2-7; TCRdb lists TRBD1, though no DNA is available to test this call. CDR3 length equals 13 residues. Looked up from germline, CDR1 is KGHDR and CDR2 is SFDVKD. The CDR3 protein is CATQGTVSYEQYF.

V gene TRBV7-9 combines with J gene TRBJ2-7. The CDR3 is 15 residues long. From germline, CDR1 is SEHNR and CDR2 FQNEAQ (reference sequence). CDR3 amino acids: CASSFDFSTSYEQYF.

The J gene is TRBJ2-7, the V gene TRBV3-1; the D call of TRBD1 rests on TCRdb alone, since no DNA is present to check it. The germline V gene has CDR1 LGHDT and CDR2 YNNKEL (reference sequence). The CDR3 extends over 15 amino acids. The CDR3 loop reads CASSQGGFSGSEQYF.

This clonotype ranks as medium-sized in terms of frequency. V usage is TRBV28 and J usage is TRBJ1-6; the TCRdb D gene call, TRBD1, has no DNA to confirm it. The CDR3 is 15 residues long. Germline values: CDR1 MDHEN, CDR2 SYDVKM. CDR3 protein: CASSLRGSYNSPLHF.

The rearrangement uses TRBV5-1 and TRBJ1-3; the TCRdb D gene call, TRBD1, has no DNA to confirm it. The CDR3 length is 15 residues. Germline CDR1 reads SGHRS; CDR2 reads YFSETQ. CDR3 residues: CASSLTSGAGNTIYF.

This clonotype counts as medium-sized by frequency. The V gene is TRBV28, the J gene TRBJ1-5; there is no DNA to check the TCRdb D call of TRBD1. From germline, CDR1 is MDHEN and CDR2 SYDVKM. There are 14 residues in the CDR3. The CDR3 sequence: CASSQGQGGQPQHF.

The CDR3 sequence: CASSIRITLRTDTQYF. V is TRBV19 and J is TRBJ2-3; TCRdb gives TRBD1 as the D gene, but with no DNA this cannot be confirmed. The V gene's germline CDR1 is LNHDA and CDR2 SQIVND (reference sequence). The CDR3 extends over 16 amino acids.

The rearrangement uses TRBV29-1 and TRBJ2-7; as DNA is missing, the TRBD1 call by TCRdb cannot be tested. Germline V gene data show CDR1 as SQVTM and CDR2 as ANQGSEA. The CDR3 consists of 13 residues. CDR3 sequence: CSVRDGSSYEQYF.

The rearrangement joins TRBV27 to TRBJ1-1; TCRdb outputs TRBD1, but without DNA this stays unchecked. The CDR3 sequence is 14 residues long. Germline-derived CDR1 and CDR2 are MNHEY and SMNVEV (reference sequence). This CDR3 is CASSPDSALWEAFF.

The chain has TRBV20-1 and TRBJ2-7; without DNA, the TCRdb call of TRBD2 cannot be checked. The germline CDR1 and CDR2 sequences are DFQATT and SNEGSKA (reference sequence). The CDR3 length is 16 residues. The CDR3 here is CSAREVRSGESYEQYF.

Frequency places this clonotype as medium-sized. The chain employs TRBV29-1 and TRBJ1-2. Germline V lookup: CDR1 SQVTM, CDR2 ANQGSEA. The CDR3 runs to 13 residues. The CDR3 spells CSVERAADGGYTF. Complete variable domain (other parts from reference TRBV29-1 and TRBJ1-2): SAVISQKPSRDICQRGTSLTIQCQVDSQVTMMFWYRQQPGQSLTLIATANQGSEATYESGFVIDKFPISRPNLTFSTLTVSNMSPEDSSIYLCSVERAADGGYTFGSGTRLTVV.

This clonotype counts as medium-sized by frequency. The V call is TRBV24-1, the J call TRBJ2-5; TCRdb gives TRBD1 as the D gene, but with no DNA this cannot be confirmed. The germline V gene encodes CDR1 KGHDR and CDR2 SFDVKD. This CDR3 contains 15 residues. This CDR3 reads CATSDYGTAQETQYF.

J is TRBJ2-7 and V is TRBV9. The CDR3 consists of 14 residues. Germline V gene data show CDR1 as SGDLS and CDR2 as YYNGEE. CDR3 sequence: CASRKLANSGEQYF.

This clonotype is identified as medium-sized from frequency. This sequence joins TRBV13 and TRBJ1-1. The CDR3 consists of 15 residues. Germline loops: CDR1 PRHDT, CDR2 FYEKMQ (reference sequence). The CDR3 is CASRKRGALNTEAFF.

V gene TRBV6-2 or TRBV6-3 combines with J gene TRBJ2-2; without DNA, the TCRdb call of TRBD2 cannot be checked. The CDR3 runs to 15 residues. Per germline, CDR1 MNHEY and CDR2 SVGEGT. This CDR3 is CASSRGLATAGELFF.

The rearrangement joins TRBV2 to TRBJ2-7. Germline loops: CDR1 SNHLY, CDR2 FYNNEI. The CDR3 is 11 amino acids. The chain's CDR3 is CASREYDEQYF.

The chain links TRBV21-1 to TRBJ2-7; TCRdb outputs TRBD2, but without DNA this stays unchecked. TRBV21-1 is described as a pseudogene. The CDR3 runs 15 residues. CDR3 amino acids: CASSKIKRASYEQYF.

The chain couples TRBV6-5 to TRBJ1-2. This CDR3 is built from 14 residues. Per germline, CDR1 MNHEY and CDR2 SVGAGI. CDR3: CASSYSGSSYGYTF.

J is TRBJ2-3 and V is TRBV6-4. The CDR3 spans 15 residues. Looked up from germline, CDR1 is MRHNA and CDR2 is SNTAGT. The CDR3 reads CASSDSIGGTDTQYF.

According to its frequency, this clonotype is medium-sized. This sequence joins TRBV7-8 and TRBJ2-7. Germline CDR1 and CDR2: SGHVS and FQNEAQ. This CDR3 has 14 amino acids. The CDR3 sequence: CASSLVSGSYEQYF.

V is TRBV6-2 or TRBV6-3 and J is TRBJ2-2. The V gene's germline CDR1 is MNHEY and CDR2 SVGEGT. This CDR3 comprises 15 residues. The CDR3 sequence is CASSLAETIAGELFF.

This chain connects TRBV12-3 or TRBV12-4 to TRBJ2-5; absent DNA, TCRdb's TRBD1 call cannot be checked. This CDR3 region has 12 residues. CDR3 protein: CASRGQDGAQYF.